The entry below describes one T cell receptor beta chain. No cognate antigen has been identified for it. The missing CDR3 end, 3 residues past where the read stops, is filled in from the germline J gene. The data derive from a study of T cells in women clearing cervical HPV infection (dated by TCRdb to the late 2010s). Regarding the study in general: The cases were 20 to 25 women with histologically confirmed HPV16-related CIN3 or worse, and 2 of these cases were invasive cancers. The approximately 26 controls were women who cleared a single incident HPV16 infection within 12 months without developing precancer or cancer. Blood from cases was collected at the visit where the lesion was first found, while blood from controls was collected once the infection could no longer be detected. For cases, a median interval of 149 days, with an interquartile range of roughly 80 to 200 days, was observed between lesion detection and blood sampling. Since HLA typing was available for only a few women, HLA type could not be ruled out as a confounder. Nested within Costa Rica's Guanacaste HPV Natural History Study, an exploratory proof-of-principle case-control study compared TCR repertoires across cervical HPV16 outcomes. Cases and controls were matched on age within five years and on year of sample collection. Cases had a median age of almost 35 years compared with approximately 40 for controls, and baseline characteristics showed no significant differences between the groups. The parent cohort enrolled 10,049 women aged 18 or older in Guanacaste, Costa Rica, in about 1993 to 1994 and followed the women for around seven years. Five blinded duplicates per group were added as quality controls, giving around 60 samples: around 50 participants and roughly ten replicates. Study-level results and caveats: Cases had lower TRBV6-7 relative abundance than controls (about 0.099% versus 0.16%; Bonferroni P = 0.0008). The cross-sectional design could not show whether associations preceded infection or resulted from it; effector/memory subsets and HPV-specific T cells were not isolated. Significantly higher TCR repertoire richness was observed in CIN3+ cases than in controls across sequencing depths, whereas no difference in evenness was found. By combining richness with V gene abundances, random forest classifiers separated cases from controls with an estimated AUC of 0.75 to 0.85. Because the number of T cells per sample was unknown, the richness differences could reflect varying T-cell content rather than repertoire biology.

The germline V gene supplies CDR1 SGDLS and CDR2 YYNGEE. The CDR3 runs 14 residues from the cysteine to the phenylalanine. The DNA covers only part of the CDR3, 33 bases in frame from base 1. Germline trimming amounts to 3 bases on V and 0 bases on J, with 0 as the count of junction bases outside the gene matches. Using the immunoSEQ assay, multiplex PCR amplified TCR beta CDR3 regions from an average of approximately 1,200 ng of genomic DNA per sample. To correct primer bias, the assay used a complete synthetic TCR repertoire to set an amplification baseline. Amplicons were sequenced on the Illumina platform. Processing in the source paper ran as follows. Sequence errors were corrected by clustering with frequency ratios and a modified nearest-neighbor algorithm, and the sequences were then analyzed in the immunoSEQ Analyzer using IMGT gene definitions. At each rarefaction depth, TCR richness and evenness were averaged across 20 rarefaction repeats, and samples with fewer sequences than that depth were excluded. V, D and J gene relative abundances were compared between groups with Wilcoxon rank sum tests, applying FDR correction. Blinded duplicates gave an intraclass correlation of under 97% for TCR richness and an average of 76.4% across 66 gene segments. TCRdb took over this immuneACCESS table, retaining in-frame rearrangements with V and J assigned. Such tables are incomplete; in checked studies, under half of the missing clones stem from an unresolved V gene, and the remainder is unexplained. V, J and clone size are taken as reported in that table, and D and trimming were inferred from the DNA itself. This sample's table carries 40,000 to 45,000 clones. The ten largest clones represent approximately 1.2% of the sample.

Every participant had a single incident cervical HPV16 infection, and women with prevalent HPV16 infections were excluded. Cervical HPV DNA was detected by MY09/MY11 PCR and genotyped by dot-blot hybridization. Around 16 mL of heparinized blood were centrifuged, and the buffy coat was aliquoted, frozen at -30°C, then stored at -80°C. Genomic DNA was extracted from buffy coat specimens using QIAGEN kits. Here the chain combines TRBV9 and TRBJ2-3; 8 central nucleotides agree with TRBD2. The sequence came from a woman between 18 and 70 years old with a cervical HPV16 infection that either progressed to CIN3+ or cleared (not recorded which). The source material was blood buffy coat. The CDR3 bases that were read are TGTGCCAGCAGCGCTAGCGGGAGCACAGATACG. This translates into CASSASGSTDT. The CDR3, in full, reads CASSASGSTDTQYF.